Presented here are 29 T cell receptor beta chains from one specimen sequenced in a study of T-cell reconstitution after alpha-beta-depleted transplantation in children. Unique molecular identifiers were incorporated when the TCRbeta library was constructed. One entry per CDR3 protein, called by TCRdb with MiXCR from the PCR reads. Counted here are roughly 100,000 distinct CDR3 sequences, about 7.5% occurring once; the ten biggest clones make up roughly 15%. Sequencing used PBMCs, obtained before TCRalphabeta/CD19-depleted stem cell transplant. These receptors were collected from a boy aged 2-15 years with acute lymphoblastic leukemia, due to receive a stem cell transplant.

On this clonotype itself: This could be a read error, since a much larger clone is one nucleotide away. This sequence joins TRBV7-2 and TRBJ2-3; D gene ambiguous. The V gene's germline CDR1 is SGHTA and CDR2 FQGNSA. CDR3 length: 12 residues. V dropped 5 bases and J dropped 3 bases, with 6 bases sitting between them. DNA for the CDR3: TGTGCCAGCAGCCAACAGACAGATACGCAGTATTTT. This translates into CASSQQTDTQYF.

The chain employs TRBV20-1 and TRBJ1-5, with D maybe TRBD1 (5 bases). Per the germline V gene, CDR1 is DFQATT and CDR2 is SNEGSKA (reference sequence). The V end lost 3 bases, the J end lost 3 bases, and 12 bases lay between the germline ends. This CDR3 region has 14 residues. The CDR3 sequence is CSARFWGPNQPQHF. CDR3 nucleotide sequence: TGCAGTGCTAGGTTTTGGGGCCCCAATCAGCCCCAGCATTTT.

CDR3 amino acids: CARDGAGVNTEAFF. The DNA of the CDR3 is TGTGCCAGGGATGGTGCGGGTGTGAACACTGAAGCTTTCTTT. The V gene is TRBV7-9, the J gene TRBJ1-1; D uncertain. CDR3 length: 14 amino acids. Germline CDR1 is SEHNR and CDR2 is FQNEAQ (reference sequence). Trimming removed 9 bases from V and 0 bases from J, with 14 bases in between.

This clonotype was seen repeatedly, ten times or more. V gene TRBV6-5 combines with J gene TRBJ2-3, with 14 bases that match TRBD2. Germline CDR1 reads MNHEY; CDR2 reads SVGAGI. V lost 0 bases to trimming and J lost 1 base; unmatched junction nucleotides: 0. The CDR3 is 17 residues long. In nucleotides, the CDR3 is TGTGCCAGCAGTTACTCGACTAGCGGGGGGGGCACAGATACGCAGTATTTT. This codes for CASSYSTSGGGTDTQYF.

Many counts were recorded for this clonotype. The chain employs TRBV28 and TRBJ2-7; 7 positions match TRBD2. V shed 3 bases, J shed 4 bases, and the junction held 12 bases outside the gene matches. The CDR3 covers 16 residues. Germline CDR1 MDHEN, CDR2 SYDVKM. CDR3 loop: CASSLGGGGYRYEQYF. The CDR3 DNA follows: TGTGCCAGCAGTTTGGGTGGGGGGGGGTATCGGTACGAGCAGTACTTC.

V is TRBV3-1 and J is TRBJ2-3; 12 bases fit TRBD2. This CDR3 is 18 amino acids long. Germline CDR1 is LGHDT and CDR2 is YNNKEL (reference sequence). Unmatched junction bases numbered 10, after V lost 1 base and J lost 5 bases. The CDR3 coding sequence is TGTGCCAGCAGCCAAGTCTGGGCTAGCGGGGGGGCCGTAGATACGCAGTATTTT. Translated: CASSQVWASGGAVDTQYF.

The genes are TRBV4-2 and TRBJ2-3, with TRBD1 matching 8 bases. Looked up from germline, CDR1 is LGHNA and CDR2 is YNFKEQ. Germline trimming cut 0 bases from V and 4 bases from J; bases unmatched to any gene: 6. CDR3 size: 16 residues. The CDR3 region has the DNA TGTGCCAGCAGCCAAGAGGCAGGGGGCGGCGCAGATACGCAGTATTTT. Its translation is CASSQEAGGGADTQYF.

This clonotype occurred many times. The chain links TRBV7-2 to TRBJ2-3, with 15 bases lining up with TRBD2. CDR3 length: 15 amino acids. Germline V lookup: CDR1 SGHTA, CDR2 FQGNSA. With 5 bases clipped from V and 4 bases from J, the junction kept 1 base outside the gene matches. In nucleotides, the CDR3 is TGTGCCAGCAGCCGGACTAGCGGGGGGGCAGATACGCAGTATTTT. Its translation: CASSRTSGGADTQYF.

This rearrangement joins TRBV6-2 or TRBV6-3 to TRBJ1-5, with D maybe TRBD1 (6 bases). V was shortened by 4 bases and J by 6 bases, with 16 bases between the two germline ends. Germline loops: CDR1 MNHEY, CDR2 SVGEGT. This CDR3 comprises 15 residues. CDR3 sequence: CASSLGQGNGQPQHF. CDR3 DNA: TGTGCCAGCAGTTTAGGGCAGGGGAACGGTCAGCCCCAGCATTTT.

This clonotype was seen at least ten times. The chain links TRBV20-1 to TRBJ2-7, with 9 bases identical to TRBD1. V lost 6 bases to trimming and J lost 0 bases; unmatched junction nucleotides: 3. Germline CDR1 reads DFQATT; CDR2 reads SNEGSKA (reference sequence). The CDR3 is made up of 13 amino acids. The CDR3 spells CSAPDRGSYEQYF. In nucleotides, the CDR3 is TGCAGTGCACCGGACAGGGGCTCCTACGAGCAGTACTTC.

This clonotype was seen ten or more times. The CDR3 loop reads CSVIRDGGYTF. Here the CDR3 DNA reads TGCAGCGTTATCAGGGATGGTGGCTACACCTTC. The rearrangement joins TRBV29-1 to TRBJ1-2; possibly TRBD1 for D (5 bases). The CDR3 is 11 residues long. Germline V gene data show CDR1 as SQVTM and CDR2 as ANQGSEA. Deletions cut 5 bases from V and 7 bases from J, with 11 bases between.

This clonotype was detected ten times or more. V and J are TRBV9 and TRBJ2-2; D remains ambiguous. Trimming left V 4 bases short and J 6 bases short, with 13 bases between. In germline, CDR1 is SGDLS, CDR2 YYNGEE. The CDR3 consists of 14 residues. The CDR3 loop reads CASSTDPYSGELFF. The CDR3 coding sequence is TGTGCCAGCAGCACGGACCCGTACTCCGGGGAGCTGTTTTTT.

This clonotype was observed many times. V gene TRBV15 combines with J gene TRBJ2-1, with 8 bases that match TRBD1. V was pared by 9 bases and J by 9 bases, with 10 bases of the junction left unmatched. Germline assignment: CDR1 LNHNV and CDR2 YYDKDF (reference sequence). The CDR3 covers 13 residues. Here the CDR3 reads CATRIDRGSEQFF. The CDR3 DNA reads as TGTGCCACGAGAATTGACAGGGGAAGTGAGCAGTTCTTC.

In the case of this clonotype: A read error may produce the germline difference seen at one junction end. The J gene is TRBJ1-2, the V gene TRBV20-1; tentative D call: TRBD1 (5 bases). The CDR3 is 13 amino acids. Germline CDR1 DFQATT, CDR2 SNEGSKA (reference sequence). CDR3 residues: CSALDRDNYGHTF. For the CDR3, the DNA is TGCAGTGCCCTAGACAGAGACAACTATGGCCACACCTTC.

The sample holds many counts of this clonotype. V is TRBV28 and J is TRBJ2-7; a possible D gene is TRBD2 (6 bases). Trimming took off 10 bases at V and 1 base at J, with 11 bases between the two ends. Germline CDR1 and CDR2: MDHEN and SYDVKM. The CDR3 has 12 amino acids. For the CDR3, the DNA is TGTGCCATAGCGACTAGTTCCTACGAGCAGTACTTC. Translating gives CAIATSSYEQYF. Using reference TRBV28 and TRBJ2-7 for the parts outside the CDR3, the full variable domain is DVKVTQSSRYLVKRTGEKVFLECVQDMDHENMFWYRQDPGLGLRLIYFSYDVKMKEKGDIPEGYSVSREKKERFSLILESASTNQTSMYLCAIATSSYEQYFGPGTRLTVT.

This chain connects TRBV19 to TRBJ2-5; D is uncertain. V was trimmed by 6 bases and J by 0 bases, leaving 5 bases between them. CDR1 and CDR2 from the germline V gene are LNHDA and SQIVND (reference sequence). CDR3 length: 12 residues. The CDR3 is CASSVNQETQYF. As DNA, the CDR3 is TGTGCCAGTAGCGTGAACCAAGAGACCCAGTACTTC.

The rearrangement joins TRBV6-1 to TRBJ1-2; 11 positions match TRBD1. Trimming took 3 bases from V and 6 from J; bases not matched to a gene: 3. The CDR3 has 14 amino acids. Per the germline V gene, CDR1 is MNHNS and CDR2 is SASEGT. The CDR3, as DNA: TGTGCCAGCAGTGAGGACAGGGGGCTTGATGGCTACACCTTC. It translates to CASSEDRGLDGYTF.

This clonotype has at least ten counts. The CDR3 protein is CASSQPTGGSTIRSNQPQHF. The DNA of the CDR3 is TGTGCCAGCAGCCAGCCCACCGGGGGAAGTACGATAAGGAGCAATCAGCCCCAGCATTTT. The V call is TRBV4-2, the J call TRBJ1-5; D might be TRBD1 (5 bases). The germline V and J ends were trimmed by 3 bases and 1 base, with 25 bases remaining between them. The CDR3 spans 20 residues. Germline V CDR1 and CDR2: LGHNA, YNFKEQ.

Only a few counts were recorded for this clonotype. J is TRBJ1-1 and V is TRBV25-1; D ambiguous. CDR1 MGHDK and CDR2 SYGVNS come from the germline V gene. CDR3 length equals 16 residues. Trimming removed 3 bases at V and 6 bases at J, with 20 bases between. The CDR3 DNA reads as TGTGCCAGCAGTGAGAATGAGGATCGGGAGCCGCCTGAAGCTTTCTTT. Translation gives CASSENEDREPPEAFF.

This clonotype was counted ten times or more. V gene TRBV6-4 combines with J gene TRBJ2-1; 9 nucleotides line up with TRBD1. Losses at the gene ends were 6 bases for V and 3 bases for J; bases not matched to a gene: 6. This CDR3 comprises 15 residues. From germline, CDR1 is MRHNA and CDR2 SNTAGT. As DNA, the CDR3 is TGTGCCAGCAGCACCGGGACAGGGAACTACAATGAGCAGTTCTTC. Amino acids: CASSTGTGNYNEQFF.

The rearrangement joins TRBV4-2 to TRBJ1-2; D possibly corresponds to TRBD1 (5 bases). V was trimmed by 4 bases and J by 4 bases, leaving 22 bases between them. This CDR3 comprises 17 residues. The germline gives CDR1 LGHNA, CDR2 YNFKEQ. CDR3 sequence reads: CASSRGEGDLRGYGYTF. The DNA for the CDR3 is TGTGCCAGCAGCCGCGGGGAAGGGGACCTGAGGGGCTATGGCTACACCTTC.

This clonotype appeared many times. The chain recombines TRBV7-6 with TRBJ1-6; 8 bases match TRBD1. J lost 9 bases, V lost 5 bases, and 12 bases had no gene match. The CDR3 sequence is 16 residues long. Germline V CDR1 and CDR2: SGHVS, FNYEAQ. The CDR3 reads CASSTRNRGFGSPLHF. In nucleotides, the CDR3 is TGTGCCAGCAGCACTAGAAACAGGGGGTTCGGTTCACCCCTCCACTTT. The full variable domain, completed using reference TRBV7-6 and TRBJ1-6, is GAGVSQSPRYKVTKRGQDVALRCDPISGHVSLYWYRQALGQGPEFLTYFNYEAQQDKSGLPNDRFSAERPEGSISTLTIQRTEQRDSAMYRCASSTRNRGFGSPLHFGNGTRLTVT.

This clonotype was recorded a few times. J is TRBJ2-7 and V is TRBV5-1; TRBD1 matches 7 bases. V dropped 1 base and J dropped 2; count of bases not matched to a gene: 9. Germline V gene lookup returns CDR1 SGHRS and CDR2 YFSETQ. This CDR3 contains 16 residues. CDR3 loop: CASSLWSRDSTYEQYF. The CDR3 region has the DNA TGCGCCAGCAGCTTGTGGAGCCGGGACAGTACCTACGAGCAGTACTTC.

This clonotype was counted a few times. The CDR3 nucleotides are TGTGCCAGCAGCCGCCTTGGCAGGACCAACACAGATACGCAGTATTTT. The encoded protein is CASSRLGRTNTDTQYF. The chain has TRBV28 and TRBJ2-3; D remains ambiguous. V was cut by 6 bases and J by 2 bases, with 18 bases left in between. The CDR3 is 16 residues long. Germline values: CDR1 MDHEN, CDR2 SYDVKM.

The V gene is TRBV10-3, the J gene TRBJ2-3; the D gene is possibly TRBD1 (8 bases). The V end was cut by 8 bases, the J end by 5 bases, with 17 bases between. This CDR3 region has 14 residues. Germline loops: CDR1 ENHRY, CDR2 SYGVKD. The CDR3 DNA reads TGTGCCATCCCGCGGACAGGGAGGGGAGATACGCAGTATTTT. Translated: CAIPRTGRGDTQYF.

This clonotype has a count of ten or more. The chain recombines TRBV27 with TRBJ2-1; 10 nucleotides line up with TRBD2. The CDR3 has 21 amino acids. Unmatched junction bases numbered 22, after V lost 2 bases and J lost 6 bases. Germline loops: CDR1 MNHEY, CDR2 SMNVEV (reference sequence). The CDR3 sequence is CASSLRPLAGLEISGINEQFF. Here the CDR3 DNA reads TGTGCCAGCAGTTTACGCCCACTAGCGGGGTTGGAGATATCAGGGATCAATGAGCAGTTCTTC.

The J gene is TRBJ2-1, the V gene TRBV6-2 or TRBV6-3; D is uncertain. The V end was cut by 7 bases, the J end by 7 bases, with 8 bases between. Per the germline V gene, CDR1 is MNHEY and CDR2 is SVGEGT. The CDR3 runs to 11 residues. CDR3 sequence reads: CASTTRNEQFF. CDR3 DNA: TGTGCCAGCACGACGCGGAATGAGCAGTTCTTC.

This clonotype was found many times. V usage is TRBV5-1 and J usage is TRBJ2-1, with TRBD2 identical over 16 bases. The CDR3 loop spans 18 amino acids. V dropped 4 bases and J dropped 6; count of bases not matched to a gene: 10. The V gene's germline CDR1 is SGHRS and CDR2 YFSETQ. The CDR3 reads CASSPGLAGGPGINEQFF. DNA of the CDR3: TGCGCCAGCAGCCCGGGACTAGCGGGGGGGCCGGGGATCAATGAGCAGTTCTTC.

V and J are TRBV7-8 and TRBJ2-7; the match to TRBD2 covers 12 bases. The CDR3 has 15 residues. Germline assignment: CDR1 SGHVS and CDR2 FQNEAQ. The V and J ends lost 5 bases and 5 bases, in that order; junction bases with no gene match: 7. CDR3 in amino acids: CASSPLTSGGHEQYF. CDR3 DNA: TGTGCCAGCAGCCCTCTGACTAGCGGGGGCCACGAGCAGTACTTC.